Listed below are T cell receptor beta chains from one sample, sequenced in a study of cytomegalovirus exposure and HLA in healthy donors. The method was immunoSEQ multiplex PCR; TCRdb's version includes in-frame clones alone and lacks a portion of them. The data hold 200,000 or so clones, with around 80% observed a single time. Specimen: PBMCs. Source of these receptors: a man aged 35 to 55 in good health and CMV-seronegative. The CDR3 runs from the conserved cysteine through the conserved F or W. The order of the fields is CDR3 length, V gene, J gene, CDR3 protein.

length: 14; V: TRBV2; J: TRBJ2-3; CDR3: CASSDWQGTDTQYF
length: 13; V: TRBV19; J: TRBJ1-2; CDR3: CASSLGLADGYTF
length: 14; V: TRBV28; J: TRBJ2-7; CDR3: CASSTTGPLYEQYF
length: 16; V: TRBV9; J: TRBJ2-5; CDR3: CASSPGASGGQETQYF
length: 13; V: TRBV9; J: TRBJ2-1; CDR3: CASSASGGGEQFF
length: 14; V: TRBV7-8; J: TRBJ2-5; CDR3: CASLHRDSQETQYF
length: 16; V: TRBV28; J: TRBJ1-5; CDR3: CASSSLWTEDDQPQHF
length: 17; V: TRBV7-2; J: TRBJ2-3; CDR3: CASSLIWAGVSTDTQYF
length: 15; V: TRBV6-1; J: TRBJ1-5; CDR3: CASSDGTAGNQPQHF
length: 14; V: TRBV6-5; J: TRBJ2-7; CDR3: CASSYSRRSYEQYF
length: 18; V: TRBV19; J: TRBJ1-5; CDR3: CASSIERGILLGNQPQHF
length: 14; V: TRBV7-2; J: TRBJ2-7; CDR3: CASSFRNSGYEQYF
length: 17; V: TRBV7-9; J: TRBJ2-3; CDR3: CASSFPSSGRVSDTQYF
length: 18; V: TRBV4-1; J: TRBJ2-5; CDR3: CASSLLPGQATHQETQYF
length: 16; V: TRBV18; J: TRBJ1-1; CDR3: CASSMDRSKSNTEAFF
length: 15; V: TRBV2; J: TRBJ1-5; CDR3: CASSADRGGNQPQHF
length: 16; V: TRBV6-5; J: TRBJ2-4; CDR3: CASSYSAGLAKNIQYF
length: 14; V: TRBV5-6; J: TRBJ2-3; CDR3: CASSLRGGVDTQYF